These T cell receptor beta chains were read from a single sample in a study of glioma-infiltrating T cells after dendritic cell vaccination. Method: immunoSEQ multiplex PCR; TCRdb's copy keeps in-frame clones and lacks some. There are roughly 70,000 clones in the sample; about four fifths occur only once, and 2% to 2.5% lies in the top ten. The material sequenced was blood, taken before dendritic cell vaccination. These receptors were collected from a human donor with glioblastoma. Each CDR3 is given with its conserved first and last residue. The D gene is left open where the match is weak. Clone sizes are given selectively: once, few, many, or a class where the clone is expanded.

-	TRBD1	TRBV6-5	TRBJ1-2	CASHPDPGGDYGYTF	TGTGCCAGCCATCCGGACCCAGGGGGCGACTATGGCTACACCTTC
-	-	TRBV19	TRBJ1-1	CASSIDLFRNTEAFF	TGTGCCAGTAGTATAGATCTATTTCGGAACACTGAAGCTTTCTTT
-	TRBD2	TRBV7-2	TRBJ2-3	CASRRGGPTDTQYF	TGTGCCAGCAGGCGGGGGGGACCCACAGATACGCAGTATTTT
-	-	TRBV6-1	TRBJ1-1	CASLKSDLRVAFF	TGTGCCAGCCTAAAATCAGACCTGAGGGTAGCTTTCTTT
-	-	TRBV10-3	TRBJ1-3	CAIRPDTVSGNTIYF	TGTGCCATCCGTCCGGACACGGTCTCTGGAAACACCATATATTTT
few	TRBD1	TRBV11-2	TRBJ1-2	CASSSRQGSPYGYTF	TGTGCCAGCAGCTCCAGACAGGGGAGCCCCTATGGCTACACCTTC
few	TRBD2	TRBV27	TRBJ2-2	CASRPGLASGRELFF	TGTGCCAGCAGACCGGGACTAGCATCAGGGAGGGAGCTGTTTTTT
-	-	TRBV5-6	TRBJ1-1	CASSLTSAEAFF	TGTGCCAGCAGCTTGACATCTGCTGAAGCTTTCTTT
-	-	TRBV25-1	TRBJ2-3	CASSPAGSTDTQYF	TGTGCCAGCAGTCCGGCGGGAAGCACAGATACGCAGTATTTT
-	TRBD1	TRBV6-1	TRBJ1-5	CASSEALGQGNQPQHF	TGTGCCAGCAGTGAAGCGTTGGGACAGGGCAATCAGCCCCAGCATTTT
-	-	TRBV30	TRBJ1-5	CAWGSQGNQPQHF	TGTGCCTGGGGAAGTCAGGGCAATCAGCCCCAGCATTTT
-	-	TRBV5-6	TRBJ2-1	CASSWDINSYNEQFF	TGTGCCAGCAGCTGGGACATAAACTCCTACAATGAGCAGTTCTTC
-	-	TRBV5-1	TRBJ1-1	CASSLPREGTEAFF	TGCGCCAGCAGCTTGCCTCGGGAGGGCACTGAAGCTTTCTTT
few	-	TRBV5-1	TRBJ2-1	CASSLVGGVYNEQFF	TGCGCCAGCAGCTTGGTCGGCGGGGTCTACAATGAGCAGTTCTTC
medium-sized	-	TRBV10-2	TRBJ1-5	CASNQGTYQPQHF	TGCGCCAGCAATCAGGGAACCTATCAGCCCCAGCATTTT
-	-	TRBV2	TRBJ1-1	CASRDFGGYGEAFF	TGTGCCAGCAGGGACTTCGGCGGGTATGGTGAAGCTTTCTTT
-	TRBD2	TRBV5-1	TRBJ2-5	CASSFLLADQETQYF	TGCGCCAGCAGCTTCTTGCTAGCGGATCAAGAGACCCAGTACTTC
once	-	TRBV6-1	TRBJ1-5	CASIPGQNQPQHF	TGTGCCAGCATACCAGGTCAAAATCAGCCCCAGCATTTT
-	-	TRBV9	TRBJ1-4	CASSPRRRPDEKLFF	TGTGCCAGCAGCCCTCGGCGGAGGCCTGATGAAAAACTGTTTTTT
-	TRBD2	TRBV7-9	TRBJ2-2	CASSLTAGGRTNTGELFF	TGTGCCAGCAGCTTAACGGCGGGAGGGCGGACGAACACCGGGGAGCTGTTTTTT
-	TRBD1	TRBV11-1	TRBJ2-1	CASSPPRQGIHNEQFF	TGTGCCAGCAGCCCACCCCGACAGGGGATACACAATGAGCAGTTCTTC
-	TRBD2	TRBV15	TRBJ2-1	CATSRDKGGGWNEQFF	TGTGCCACCAGCAGAGATAAGGGCGGGGGGTGGAATGAGCAGTTCTTC
once	-	TRBV5-4	TRBJ2-3	CASSLPLAQDTQYF	TGTGCCAGCAGCTTGCCCCTAGCCCAAGATACGCAGTATTTT
once	-	TRBV2	TRBJ2-3	CASSDEGADTQYF	TGTGCCAGCAGTGACGAGGGGGCAGATACGCAGTATTTT
-	TRBD1	TRBV11-3	TRBJ2-5	CASSTRTGEGETQYF	TGTGCCAGCAGCACAAGGACAGGGGAGGGGGAGACCCAGTACTTC
-	-	TRBV9	TRBJ1-1	CASSVVSGAYTEAFF	TGTGCCAGCAGCGTAGTTTCAGGGGCATACACTGAAGCTTTCTTT
-	TRBD1	TRBV7-6	TRBJ2-7	CASSEGQGNEQYF	TGTGCCAGCAGCGAGGGACAGGGTAACGAGCAGTACTTC
-	-	TRBV7-9	TRBJ2-5	CASSPYSSTGHQETQYF	TGTGCCAGCAGCCCCTACTCCTCGACGGGACATCAAGAGACCCAGTACTTC
-	TRBD1	TRBV6-1	TRBJ1-5	CASSERDRGSQPQHF	TGTGCCAGCAGTGAGAGGGACAGGGGATCCCAGCCCCAGCATTTT